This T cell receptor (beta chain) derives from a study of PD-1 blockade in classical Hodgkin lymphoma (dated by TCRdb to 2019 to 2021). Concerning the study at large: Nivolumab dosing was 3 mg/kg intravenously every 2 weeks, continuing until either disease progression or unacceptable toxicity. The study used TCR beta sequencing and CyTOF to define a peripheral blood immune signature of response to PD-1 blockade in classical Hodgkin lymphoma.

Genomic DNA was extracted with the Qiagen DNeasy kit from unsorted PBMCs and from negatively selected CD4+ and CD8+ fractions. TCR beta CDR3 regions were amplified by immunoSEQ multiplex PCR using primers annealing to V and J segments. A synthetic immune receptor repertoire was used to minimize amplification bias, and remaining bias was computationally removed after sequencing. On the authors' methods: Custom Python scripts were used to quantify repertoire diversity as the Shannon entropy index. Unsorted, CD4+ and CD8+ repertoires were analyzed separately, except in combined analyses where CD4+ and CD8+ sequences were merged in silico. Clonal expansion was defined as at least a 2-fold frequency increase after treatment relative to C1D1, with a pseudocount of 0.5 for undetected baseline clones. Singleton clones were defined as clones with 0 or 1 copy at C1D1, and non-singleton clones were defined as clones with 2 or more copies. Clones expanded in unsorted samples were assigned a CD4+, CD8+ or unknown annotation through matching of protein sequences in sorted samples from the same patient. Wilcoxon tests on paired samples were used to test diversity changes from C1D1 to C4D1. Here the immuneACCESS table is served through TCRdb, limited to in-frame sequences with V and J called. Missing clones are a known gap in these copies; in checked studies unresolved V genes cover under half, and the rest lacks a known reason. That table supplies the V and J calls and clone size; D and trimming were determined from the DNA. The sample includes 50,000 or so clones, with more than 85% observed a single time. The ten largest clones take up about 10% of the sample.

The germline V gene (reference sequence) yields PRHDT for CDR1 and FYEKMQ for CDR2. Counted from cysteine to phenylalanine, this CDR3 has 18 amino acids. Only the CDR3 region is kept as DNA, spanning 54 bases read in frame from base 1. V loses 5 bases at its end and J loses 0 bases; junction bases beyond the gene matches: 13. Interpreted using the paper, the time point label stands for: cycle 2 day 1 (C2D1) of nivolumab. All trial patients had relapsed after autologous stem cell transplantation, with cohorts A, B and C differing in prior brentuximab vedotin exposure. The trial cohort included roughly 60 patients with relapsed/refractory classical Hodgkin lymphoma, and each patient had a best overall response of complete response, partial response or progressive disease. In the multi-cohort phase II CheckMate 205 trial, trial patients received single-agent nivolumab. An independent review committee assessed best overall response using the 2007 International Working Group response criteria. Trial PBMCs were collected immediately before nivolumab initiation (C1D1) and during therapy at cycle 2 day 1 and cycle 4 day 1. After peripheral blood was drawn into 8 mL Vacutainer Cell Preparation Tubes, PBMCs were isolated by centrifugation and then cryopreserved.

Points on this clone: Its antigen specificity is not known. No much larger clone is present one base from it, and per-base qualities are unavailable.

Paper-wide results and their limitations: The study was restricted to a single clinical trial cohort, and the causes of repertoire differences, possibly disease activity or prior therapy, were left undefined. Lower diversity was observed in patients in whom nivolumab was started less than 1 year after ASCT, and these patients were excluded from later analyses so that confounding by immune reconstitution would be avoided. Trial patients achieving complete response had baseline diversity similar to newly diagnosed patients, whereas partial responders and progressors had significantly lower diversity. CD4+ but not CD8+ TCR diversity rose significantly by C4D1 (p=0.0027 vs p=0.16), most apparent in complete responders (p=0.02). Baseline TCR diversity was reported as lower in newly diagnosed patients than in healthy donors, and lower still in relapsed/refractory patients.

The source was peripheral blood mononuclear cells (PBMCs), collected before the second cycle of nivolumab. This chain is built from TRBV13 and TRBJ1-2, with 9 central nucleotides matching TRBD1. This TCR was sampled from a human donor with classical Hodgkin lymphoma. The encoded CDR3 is CASSERDRENLSNYGYTF. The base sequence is TGTGCCAGCAGCGAAAGGGACAGGGAGAACCTATCTAACTATGGCTACACCTTC.